Presented here are 16 T cell receptor beta chains from one specimen sequenced in a study of CD8 T cells in ankylosing spondylitis. General study results and limits: A motif in TCR beta, a set of about 8 highly homologous variants, appeared characteristic of ankylosing spondylitis blood.

Which antigens these TCRs recognize remains unknown. In TCRdb, the 5' RACE reads were re-called with MiXCR into one record per CDR3 protein. This sample has approximately 300,000 distinct CDR3 sequences, with 6.5% to 10% found just once. The source material was blood, either unsorted or a sorted T cell fraction (not recorded which). The receptors here all came from a male donor with ankylosing spondylitis.

This clonotype was found a few times. This chain connects TRBV2 to TRBJ1-5; D unresolved. The CDR3 length is 13 residues. Looked up from germline, CDR1 is SNHLY and CDR2 is FYNNEI. V gave up 6 bases and J gave up 6 bases, with 12 bases separating them. CDR3 residues: CASRNAEAQPQHF. The CDR3 nucleotides are TGTGCCAGCAGGAACGCGGAGGCTCAGCCCCAGCATTTT.

The chain links TRBV7-2 to TRBJ1-6; D is undetermined. CDR1 is SGHTA, CDR2 FQGNSA, per germline. V was cut by 3 bases and J by 10 bases, with 16 bases left in between. The CDR3 has 15 residues. CDR3 nucleotides: TGTGCCAGCAGCTTGGCCCAAACCAGAGGGTCACCCCTCCACTTT. Translated: CASSLAQTRGSPLHF.

The chain links TRBV11-2 to TRBJ2-1; TRBD2 is a possible D gene (6 bases). Germline values: CDR1 SGHAT, CDR2 FQNNGV. This CDR3 comprises 15 residues. Deletions cut 4 bases from V and 2 bases from J, with 12 bases between. CDR3 nucleotide sequence: TGTGCCAGCAGCTCCCCGGGAGTGGCCTACAATGAGCAGTTCTTC. As protein: CASSSPGVAYNEQFF.

The genes are TRBV4-2 and TRBJ2-7, with a tentative D call TRBD1 (5 bases). Trimming removed 1 base from V and 5 bases from J, with 12 bases in between. Germline V gene lookup returns CDR1 LGHNA and CDR2 YNFKEQ. The CDR3 runs 14 residues. The CDR3 protein is CASSQAFREDEQYF. In nucleotides, the CDR3 is TGTGCCAGCAGCCAAGCGTTCAGGGAAGACGAGCAGTACTTC.

This clonotype was picked up many times. This sequence joins TRBV29-1 and TRBJ1-1; TRBD1 agrees at 12 bases. The CDR3 contains 16 residues. Germline V gene data show CDR1 as SQVTM and CDR2 as ANQGSEA. V was pared by 4 bases and J by 0 bases, with 6 bases of the junction left unmatched. CDR3 sequence: CSVVRDRGQMNTEAFF. In DNA, the CDR3 is TGCAGCGTTGTTCGGGACAGGGGGCAGATGAACACTGAAGCTTTCTTT.

This clonotype was detected only a few times. CDR3 DNA: TGCAGTGCAAACACAGGGGGGGGCACAGATACGCAGTATTTT. This gives the protein CSANTGGGTDTQYF. The J gene is TRBJ2-3, the V gene TRBV20-1, with D possibly matching TRBD1 (8 bases). V was cut by 6 bases and J by 1 base, with 14 bases left in between. The CDR3 length is 14 residues. CDR1 DFQATT and CDR2 SNEGSKA come from the germline V gene (reference sequence).

V gene TRBV5-1 combines with J gene TRBJ2-5; D uncertain. This CDR3 region has 14 residues. With 0 bases removed from V and 0 bases from J, the gap between germline ends came to 6 bases. Germline CDR1 SGHRS, CDR2 YFSETQ. The CDR3 DNA sequence: TGCGCCAGCAGCTTGGCGACACACCAAGAGACCCAGTACTTC. This sequence encodes CASSLATHQETQYF.

This clonotype was seen more than once but under ten times. V gene TRBV28 combines with J gene TRBJ1-2; the D is unclear. The CDR3 is 15 residues long. Trimming took off 7 bases at V and 0 bases at J, with 15 bases between the two ends. Germline V gives CDR1 MDHEN, CDR2 SYDVKM. For the CDR3, the DNA is TGTGCCAGCACCAGCGACGGAGCGACTAACTATGGCTACACCTTC. The encoded protein is CASTSDGATNYGYTF.

This clonotype was seen only a few times. V gene TRBV20-1 combines with J gene TRBJ1-5; 7 bases align to TRBD1. CDR1 DFQATT and CDR2 SNEGSKA come from the germline V gene (reference sequence). The V segment lost 1 base and the J segment 3 bases; nucleotides outside the gene matches: 9. CDR3 length equals 16 residues. The DNA for the CDR3 is TGCAGTGCTAGAGGTCTGGGGGACAGAGCCAATCAGCCCCAGCATTTT. This codes for CSARGLGDRANQPQHF.

The chain joins TRBV7-2 to TRBJ2-7; 7 bases match TRBD1. The CDR3 runs to 14 residues. Germline assignment: CDR1 SGHTA and CDR2 FQGNSA. J gave up 6 bases and V 3 bases, and 8 bases lay outside the gene matches. In nucleotides, the CDR3 is TGTGCCAGCAGCTTTAACCGGGACAGCACCGAGCAGTACTTC. It specifies CASSFNRDSTEQYF.

This chain uses TRBV7-3 with TRBJ1-5; a possible D gene is TRBD1 (5 bases). Trimming removed 6 bases at V and 2 bases at J, with 17 bases between. Germline values: CDR1 SGHTA, CDR2 FQGTGA. This CDR3 is 16 amino acids long. For the CDR3, the DNA is TGTGCCAGCAGTCACCTCGAGGGCAGGGGCAATCAGCCCCAGCATTTT. Translating it yields CASSHLEGRGNQPQHF.

The sample holds a few counts of this clonotype. V gene TRBV20-1 combines with J gene TRBJ2-1; 10 nucleotides agree with TRBD2. Germline CDR1 is DFQATT and CDR2 is SNEGSKA (reference sequence). The CDR3 loop spans 14 amino acids. The J segment lost 7 bases and the V segment lost 1 base, leaving 4 bases of the junction unmatched. CDR3 nucleotide sequence: TGCAGTGCTAGAGCGGCTAGCGGGGGTAATGAGCAGTTCTTC. It specifies CSARAASGGNEQFF.

This clonotype was counted ten times or more. V and J are TRBV29-1 and TRBJ2-7; D unresolved. The CDR3 length is 12 residues. V was pared by 6 bases and J by 5 bases, with 14 bases between. Germline CDR1 SQVTM, CDR2 ANQGSEA. CDR3 nucleotide sequence: TGCAGCGTACGACCAGGAGTGGACGAGCAGTACTTC. Its protein product is CSVRPGVDEQYF.

J is TRBJ2-1 and V is TRBV10-3; D is perhaps TRBD2 (5 bases). Looked up from germline, CDR1 is ENHRY and CDR2 is SYGVKD. CDR3 length equals 14 residues. Between the trimmed V and J ends, which lost 2 bases and 8 bases, there was a span of 13 bases. The DNA of the CDR3 is TGTGCCATCAGTGAGGGTCGGAGGAACGATGAGCAGTTCTTC. Amino acid sequence: CAISEGRRNDEQFF.

This clonotype has more than one count but fewer than ten. The chain couples TRBV7-6 to TRBJ2-5, with D unresolved. With 1 base removed from V and 7 bases from J, the gap between germline ends came to 16 bases. Germline CDR1 reads SGHVS; CDR2 reads FNYEAQ. This CDR3 region has 15 residues. The CDR3 protein is CASSLGAGSGGTQYF. In DNA form, the CDR3 reads TGTGCCAGCAGCTTAGGCGCCGGGTCTGGCGGGACCCAGTACTTC.

This chain links TRBV7-3 with TRBJ1-1; 8 nucleotides agree with TRBD1. With 4 bases clipped from V and 1 base from J, the junction kept 5 bases outside the gene matches. This CDR3 has 15 amino acids. CDR1 and CDR2 (germline): SGHTA, FQGTGA. The CDR3 coding sequence is TGTGCCAGCAGCTCGTCAGGGGGCAGGAACACTGAAGCTTTCTTT. This encodes CASSSSGGRNTEAFF. The full variable domain, its missing parts supplied by reference TRBV7-3 and TRBJ1-1, is GAGVSQTPSNKVTEKGKYVELRCDPISGHTALYWYRQSLGQGPEFLIYFQGTGAADDSGLPNDRFFAVRPEGSVSTLKIQRTERGDSAVYLCASSSSGGRNTEAFFGQGTRLTVV.